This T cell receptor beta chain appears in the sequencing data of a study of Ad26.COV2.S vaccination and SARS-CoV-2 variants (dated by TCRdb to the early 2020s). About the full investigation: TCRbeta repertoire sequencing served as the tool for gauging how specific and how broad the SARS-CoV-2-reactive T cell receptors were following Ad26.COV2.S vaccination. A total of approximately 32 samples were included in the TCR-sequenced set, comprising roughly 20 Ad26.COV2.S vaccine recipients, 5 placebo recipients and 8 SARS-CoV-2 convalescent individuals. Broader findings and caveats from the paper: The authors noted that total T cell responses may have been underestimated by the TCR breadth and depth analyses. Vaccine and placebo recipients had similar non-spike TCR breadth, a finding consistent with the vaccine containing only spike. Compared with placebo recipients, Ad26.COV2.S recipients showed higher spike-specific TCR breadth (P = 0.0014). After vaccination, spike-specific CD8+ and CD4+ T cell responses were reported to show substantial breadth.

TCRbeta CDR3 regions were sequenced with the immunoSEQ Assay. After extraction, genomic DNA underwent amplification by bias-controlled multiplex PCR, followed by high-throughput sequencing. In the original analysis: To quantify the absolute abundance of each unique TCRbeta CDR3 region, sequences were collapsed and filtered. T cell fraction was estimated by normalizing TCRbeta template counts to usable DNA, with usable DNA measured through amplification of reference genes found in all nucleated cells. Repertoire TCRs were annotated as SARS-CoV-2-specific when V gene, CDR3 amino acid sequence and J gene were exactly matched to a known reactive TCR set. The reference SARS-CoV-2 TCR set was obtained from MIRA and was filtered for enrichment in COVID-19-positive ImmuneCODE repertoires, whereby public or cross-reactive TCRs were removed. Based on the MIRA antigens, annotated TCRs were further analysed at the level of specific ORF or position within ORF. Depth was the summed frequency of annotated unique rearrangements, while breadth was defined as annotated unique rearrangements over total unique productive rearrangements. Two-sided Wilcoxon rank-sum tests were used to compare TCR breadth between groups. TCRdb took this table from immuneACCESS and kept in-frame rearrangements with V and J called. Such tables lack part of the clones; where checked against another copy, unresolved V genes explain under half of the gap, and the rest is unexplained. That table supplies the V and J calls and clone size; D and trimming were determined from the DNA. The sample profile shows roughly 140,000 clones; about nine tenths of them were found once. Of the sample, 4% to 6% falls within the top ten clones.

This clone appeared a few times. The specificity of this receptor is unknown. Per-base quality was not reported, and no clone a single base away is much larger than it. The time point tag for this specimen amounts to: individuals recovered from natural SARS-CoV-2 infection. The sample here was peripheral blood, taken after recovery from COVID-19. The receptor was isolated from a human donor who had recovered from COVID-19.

The nucleotide sequence is TGTGCCAGCAGCGGACAGGGTGGCACTGAAGCTTTCTTT. It is translated as CASSGQGGTEAFF. The chain links TRBV7-9 with TRBJ1-1, and TRBD1 aligns with 8 junction nucleotides. The CDR3 holds 13 amino acids from the cysteine to the phenylalanine. Only the CDR3 DNA stays, 39 bases, in frame from base 1. V is trimmed back by 5 bases and J by 4 bases, and the junction contains 3 bases that no gene match accounts for. The germline V gene (reference sequence) supplies CDR1 SEHNR and CDR2 FQNEAQ.